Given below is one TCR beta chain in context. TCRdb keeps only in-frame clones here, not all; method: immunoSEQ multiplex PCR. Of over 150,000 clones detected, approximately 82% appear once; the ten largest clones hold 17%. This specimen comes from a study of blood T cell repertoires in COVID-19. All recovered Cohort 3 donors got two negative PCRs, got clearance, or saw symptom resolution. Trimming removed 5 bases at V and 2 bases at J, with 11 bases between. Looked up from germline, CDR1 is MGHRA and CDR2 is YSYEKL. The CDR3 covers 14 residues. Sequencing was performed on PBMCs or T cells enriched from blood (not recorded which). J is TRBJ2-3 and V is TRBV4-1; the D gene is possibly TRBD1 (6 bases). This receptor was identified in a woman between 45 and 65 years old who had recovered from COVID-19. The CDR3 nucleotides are TGCGCCAGCAGCGTGGACAGATACACAGATACGCAGTATTTT. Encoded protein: CASSVDRYTDTQYF.